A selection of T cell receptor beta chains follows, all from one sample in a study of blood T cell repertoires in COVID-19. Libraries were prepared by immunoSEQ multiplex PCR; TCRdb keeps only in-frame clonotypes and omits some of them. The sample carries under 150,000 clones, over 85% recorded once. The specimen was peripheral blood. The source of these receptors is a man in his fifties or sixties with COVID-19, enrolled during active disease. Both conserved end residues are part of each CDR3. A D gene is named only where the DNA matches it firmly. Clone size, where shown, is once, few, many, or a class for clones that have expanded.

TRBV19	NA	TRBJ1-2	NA	TGTGCCAGTAGTATCGTTGAAGGGGGGGCGGGCTACACCTTC	CASSIVEGGAGYTF
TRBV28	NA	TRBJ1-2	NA	TGTGCCAGCAGCCCCGGAGGGGCCTTCTATGGCTACACCTTC	CASSPGGAFYGYTF
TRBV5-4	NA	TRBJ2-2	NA	TGTGCCAGCAGCCCCGCCGTGGGGAGAAGGGCCGGGGAGCTGTTTTTT	CASSPAVGRRAGELFF
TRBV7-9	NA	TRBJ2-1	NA	TGTGCCAGCAGCTACAACGTCGGAGACAATGAGCAGTTCTTC	CASSYNVGDNEQFF
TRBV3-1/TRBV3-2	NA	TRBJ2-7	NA	TGTGCCAGCAGCCAGGGGCCCGGCAGCTCCTACGAGCAGTACTTC	CASSQGPGSSYEQYF
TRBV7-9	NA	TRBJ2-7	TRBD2	TGTGCCAGCAGCTTAGAGTCAGCGGGAGTAGACGAGCAGTACTTC	CASSLESAGVDEQYF
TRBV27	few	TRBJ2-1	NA	TGTGCCAGCAGTTTATCGTCGGGGAGCTCCTACAATGAGCAGTTCTTC	CASSLSSGSSYNEQFF
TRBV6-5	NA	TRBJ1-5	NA	TGTGCCAGCAGCTCCTCCGGGGGCAATCAGCCCCAGCATTTT	CASSSSGGNQPQHF
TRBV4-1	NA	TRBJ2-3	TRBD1	TGCGCCAGCAGCCAAGATCGCAGGGACAGGGATTGGATCACAGATACGCAGTATTTT	CASSQDRRDRDWITDTQYF
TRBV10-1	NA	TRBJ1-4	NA	TGCGCCAGCAGTGAGTCATTAGCAACTAATGAAAAACTGTTTTTT	CASSESLATNEKLFF
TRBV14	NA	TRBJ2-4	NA	TGTGCCAGCAGCCTCTCGGGACTGGTAAACATTCAGTACTTC	CASSLSGLVNIQYF
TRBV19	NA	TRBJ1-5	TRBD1	TGTGCCAGTAGTCGACGACAGGGGAGAGGCAATCAGCCCCAGCATTTT	CASSRRQGRGNQPQHF
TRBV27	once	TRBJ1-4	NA	TGTGCCAGCAGTTTGTCGGGGATGGGGGAAAAACTGTTTTTT	CASSLSGMGEKLFF
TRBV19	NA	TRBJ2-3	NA	TGTGCCAGTAGTATGAGCGGGACAGGTGCCACAGATACGCAGTATTTT	CASSMSGTGATDTQYF
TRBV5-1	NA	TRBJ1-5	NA	TGCGCCAGCAGCTTGACCGGGGGTAGCAATCAGCCCCAGCATTTT	CASSLTGGSNQPQHF
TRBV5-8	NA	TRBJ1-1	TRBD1	TGTGCCAGCAGGATCAGGGGGGCCGAAGCTTTCTTT	CASRIRGAEAFF
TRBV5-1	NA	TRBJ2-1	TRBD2	TGCGCCAGCAGCAAGAGCGGGACTAATACCAATGAGCAGTTCTTC	CASSKSGTNTNEQFF
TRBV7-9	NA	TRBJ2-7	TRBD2	TGTGCCAGCAGGGCTAGCGGGAGTGAGCAGTACTTC	CASRASGSEQYF
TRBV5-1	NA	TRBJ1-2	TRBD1	TGCGCCAGCAGCATGAGACAGGGGAATAACTATGGCTACACCTTC	CASSMRQGNNYGYTF
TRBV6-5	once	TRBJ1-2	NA	TGTGCCAGCAGCGCCCCTCGGGGAGACTACACCTTC	CASSAPRGDYTF
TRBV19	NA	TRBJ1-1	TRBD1	TGTGCCAGTAGTATACACAGGGGGAACACTGAAGCTTTCTTT	CASSIHRGNTEAFF
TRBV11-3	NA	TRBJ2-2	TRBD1	TGTGCCAGCAGCCCAGGACAGGGACACACCGGGGAGCTGTTTTTT	CASSPGQGHTGELFF
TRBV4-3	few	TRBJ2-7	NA	TGCGCCAGCAGCCAAAGCCCCCATTCCTACGAGCAGTACTTC	CASSQSPHSYEQYF
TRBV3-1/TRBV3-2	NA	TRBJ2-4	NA	TGTGCCAGCAGCCAAGGGTCTGCAGGGGTGGACATTCAGTACTTC	CASSQGSAGVDIQYF
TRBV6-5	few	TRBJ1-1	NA	TGTGCCAGCAGTTACCGTCGGGGTATTATCACTGAAGCTTTCTTT	CASSYRRGIITEAFF
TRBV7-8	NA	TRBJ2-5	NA	TGTGCCAGCAGCTTCAGGACAGAAGAGACCCAGTACTTC	CASSFRTEETQYF
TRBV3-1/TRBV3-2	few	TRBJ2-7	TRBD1	TGTGCCAGCAGCACTCGACAGGGGGCCTACGAGCAGTACTTC	CASSTRQGAYEQYF
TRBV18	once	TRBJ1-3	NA	TGTGCCAGCTCACAGGGGCTCGGAAGTGGAAACACCATATATTTT	CASSQGLGSGNTIYF
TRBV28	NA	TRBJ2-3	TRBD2	TGTGCCAGTGCTAGCGGGAGACTGGATACGCAGTATTTT	CASASGRLDTQYF
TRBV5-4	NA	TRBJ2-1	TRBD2	TGTGCCAGCAGCTTGGTACTTGGACTAGAAGTAGGTGAGCAGTTCTTC	CASSLVLGLEVGEQFF
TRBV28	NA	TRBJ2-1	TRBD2	TGTGCCAGCTTTAGCGGGATTACATACAATGAGCAGTTCTTC	CASFSGITYNEQFF
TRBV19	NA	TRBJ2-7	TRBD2	TGTGCCAGTAGTACACTAGCGGGAGGGTATGCCGGCGAGCAGTACTTC	CASSTLAGGYAGEQYF
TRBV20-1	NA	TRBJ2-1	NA	TGCAGTGCTAGTGGCAGCTACAATGAGCAGTTCTTC	CSASGSYNEQFF
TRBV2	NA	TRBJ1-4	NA	TGTGCCAGTGCCGTGGAGGGCGGCTCTAATGAAAAACTGTTTTTT	CASAVEGGSNEKLFF
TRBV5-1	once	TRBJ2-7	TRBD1	TGCGCCAGCAGCGTCGGGACAGCTAACTACGAGCAGTACTTC	CASSVGTANYEQYF
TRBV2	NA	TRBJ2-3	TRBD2	TGTGCCAGCAGCGGGAGGGCCGGTACGCAGTATTTT	CASSGRAGTQYF
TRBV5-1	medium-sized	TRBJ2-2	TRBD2	TGCGCCAGCAGCCTCACTAGCGGGAACACCGGGGAGCTGTTTTTT	CASSLTSGNTGELFF
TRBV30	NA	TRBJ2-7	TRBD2	TGTGCCTGGAGTGTATCGGTAGCGGGAGGGGACGAGCAGTACTTC	CAWSVSVAGGDEQYF
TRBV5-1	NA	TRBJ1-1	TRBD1	TGCGCCAGCAGTAGGACAGGGAACACTGAAGCTTTCTTT	CASSRTGNTEAFF
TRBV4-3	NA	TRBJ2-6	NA	TGCGCCAGCAGCCAAGACCAGGGTTCTGGGGCCAACGTCCTGACTTTC	CASSQDQGSGANVLTF
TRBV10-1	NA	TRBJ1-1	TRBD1	TGCGCCAGCAGTGAGGGGACAGATGAAGCTTTCTTT	CASSEGTDEAFF
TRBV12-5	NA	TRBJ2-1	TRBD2	TGTGCTAGTGGTTTGGGGGGACCCAGCGGGAGCTCCTACAATGAGCAGTTCTTC	CASGLGGPSGSSYNEQFF
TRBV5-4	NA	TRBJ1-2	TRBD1	TGTGCCAGCAGCACCAAGACAGGGAATGATGGCTACACCTTC	CASSTKTGNDGYTF
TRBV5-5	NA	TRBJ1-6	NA	TGTGCCAGCAGTCGGAGCAATTCGAATTCACCCCTCCACTTT	CASSRSNSNSPLHF
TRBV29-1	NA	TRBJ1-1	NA	TGCAGCGTTGAGACAAACACTGAAGCTTTCTTT	CSVETNTEAFF
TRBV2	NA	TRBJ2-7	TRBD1	TGTGCCAGCAGGGACCTTGAACGGGACAGCAGCTCCTACGAGCAGTACTTC	CASRDLERDSSSYEQYF
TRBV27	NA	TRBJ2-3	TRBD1	TGTGCCAGCAGAAAAATACAGGGGGCTGTACCAGATACGCAGTATTTT	CASRKIQGAVPDTQYF
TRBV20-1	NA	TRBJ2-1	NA	TGCAGTGGTAGTGGGGGGACAGCCCTTGCGGAGCAGTTCTTC	CSGSGGTALAEQFF
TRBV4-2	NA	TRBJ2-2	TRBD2	TGTGCCAGCAGCCAACACATAGCGGGAACCAACACCGGGGAGCTGTTTTTT	CASSQHIAGTNTGELFF
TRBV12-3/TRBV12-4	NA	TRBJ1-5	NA	TGTGCCAGCAGTCCCTCCGGCAATCAGCCCCAGCATTTT	CASSPSGNQPQHF
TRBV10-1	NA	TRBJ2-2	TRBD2	TGCGCCAGCAGTTCCGATCCGGGGGGAGACACCGGGGAGCTGTTTTTT	CASSSDPGGDTGELFF
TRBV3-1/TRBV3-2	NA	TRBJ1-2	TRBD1	TGTGCCAGCAGCCAATGGGACAGGGGCAGCTACACCTTC	CASSQWDRGSYTF
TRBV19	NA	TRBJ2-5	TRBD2	TGTGCCAGTAGTTCGGGACTAGCGGGAGCCCAAGAGACCCAGTACTTC	CASSSGLAGAQETQYF
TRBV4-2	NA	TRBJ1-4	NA	TGTGCCAGCAGCCCCGATGGCTCAACTAATGAAAAACTGTTTTTT	CASSPDGSTNEKLFF
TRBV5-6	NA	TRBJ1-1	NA	TGTGCCAGCAGCCCTGGACTAAACACTGAAGCTTTCTTT	CASSPGLNTEAFF